The clone carrying this T cell receptor beta chain was observed a handful of times. The antigen is undetermined. The germline CDR1 and CDR2 sequences are LNHDA and SQIVND (reference sequence). V was clipped by 0 bases and J by 2 bases, with 14 bases between them. The CDR3 sequence is 16 residues long. From the reads, TCRdb called clonotypes with MiXCR, one entry per CDR3 protein. The sample lists about 260,000 distinct CDR3 sequences; 8% to 9.5% were seen once. The entry originates in a study of T cell repertoires in cytomegalovirus infection. Study at large: Public TCR beta signatures provided an indication of both CMV infection and a matching HLA type. Findings of the study overall: The cumulative frequency of public TCR beta families distinguished individuals who carried CMV together with the relevant HLA. In two of eight donors, the top clonotype was HLA-C-restricted CMV-specific.

Specimen: PBMCs. The clonotype originates from a human donor in good health (CMV status not recorded). Some clones in this sample may be carry-over from other donors' samples. This chain joins TRBV19 and TRBJ2-7; D could derive from TRBD1 or TRBD2 (5 bases each). Here the CDR3 DNA reads TGTGCCAGTAGTATAGATCTTGGGACGCGGACCTACGAGCAGTACTTC. Translating it yields CASSIDLGTRTYEQYF.